This T cell receptor beta chain was obtained from a study of blood T cell repertoires in COVID-19. Whole-study context: The cDNA or gDNA used as material had been derived from T cells, B-cell-depleted T cells, or PBMCs.

The data were produced by immunoSEQ multiplex PCR, yet TCRdb's version contains in-frame clones alone and is incomplete. The data hold some 200,000 clones, with 85% to 90% observed a single time. CDR1 is SQVTM, CDR2 ANQGSEA, per germline. The CDR3 consists of 13 residues. The V end lost 7 bases, the J end lost 4 bases, and 16 bases lay between the germline ends. The origin of this receptor is a woman aged 80 or over in a cohort sampled during active or convalescent COVID-19. The V call is TRBV29-1, the J call TRBJ1-1; a weak D match, TRBD1 (5 bases). Sequencing input: peripheral blood. CDR3 sequence reads: CSALGGGLTEAFF. The CDR3 DNA follows: TGCAGCGCCCTGGGGGGAGGACTCACTGAAGCTTTCTTT.